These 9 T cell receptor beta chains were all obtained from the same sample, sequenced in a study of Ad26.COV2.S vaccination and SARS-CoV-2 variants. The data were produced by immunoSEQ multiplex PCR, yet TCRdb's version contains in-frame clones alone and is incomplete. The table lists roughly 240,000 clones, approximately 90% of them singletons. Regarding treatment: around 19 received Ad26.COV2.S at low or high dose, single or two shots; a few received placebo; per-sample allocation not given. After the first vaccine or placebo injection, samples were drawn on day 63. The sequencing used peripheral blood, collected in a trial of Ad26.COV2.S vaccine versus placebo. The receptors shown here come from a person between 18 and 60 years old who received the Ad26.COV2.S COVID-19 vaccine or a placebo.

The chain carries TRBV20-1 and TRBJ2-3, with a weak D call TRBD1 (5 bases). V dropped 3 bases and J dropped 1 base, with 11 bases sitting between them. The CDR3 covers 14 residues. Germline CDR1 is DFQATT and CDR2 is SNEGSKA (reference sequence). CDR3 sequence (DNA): TGCAGTGCTAGTAAGGGGATTGGCACAGATACGCAGTATTTT. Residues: CSASKGIGTDTQYF.

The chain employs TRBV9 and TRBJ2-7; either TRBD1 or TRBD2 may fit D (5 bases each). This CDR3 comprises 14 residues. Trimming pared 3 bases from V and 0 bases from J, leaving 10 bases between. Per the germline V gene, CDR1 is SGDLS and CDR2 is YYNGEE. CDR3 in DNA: TGTGCCAGCAGCGAGGGACGGAGCTCCTACGAGCAGTACTTC. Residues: CASSEGRSSYEQYF.

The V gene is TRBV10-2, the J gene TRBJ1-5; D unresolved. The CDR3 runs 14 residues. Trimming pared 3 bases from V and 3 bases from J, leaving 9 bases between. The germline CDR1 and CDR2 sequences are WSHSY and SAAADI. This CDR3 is CASSEAGTNQPQHF. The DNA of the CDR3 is TGCGCCAGCAGTGAAGCGGGCACCAATCAGCCCCAGCATTTT.

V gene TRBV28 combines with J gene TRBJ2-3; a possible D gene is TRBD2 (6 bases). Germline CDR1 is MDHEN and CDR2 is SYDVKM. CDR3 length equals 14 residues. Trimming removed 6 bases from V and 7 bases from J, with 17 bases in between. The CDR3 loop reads CASRTGGTHNTQYF. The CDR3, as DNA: TGTGCCAGCAGAACGGGCGGGACCCATAATACGCAGTATTTT.

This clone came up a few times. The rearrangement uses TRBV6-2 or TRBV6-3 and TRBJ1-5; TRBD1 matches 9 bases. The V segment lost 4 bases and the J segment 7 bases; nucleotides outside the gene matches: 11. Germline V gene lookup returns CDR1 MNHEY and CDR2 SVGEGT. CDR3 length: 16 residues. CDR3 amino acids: CASSLRDRVERQPQHF. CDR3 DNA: TGTGCCAGCAGTTTAAGGGACAGGGTAGAACGGCAGCCCCAGCATTTT.

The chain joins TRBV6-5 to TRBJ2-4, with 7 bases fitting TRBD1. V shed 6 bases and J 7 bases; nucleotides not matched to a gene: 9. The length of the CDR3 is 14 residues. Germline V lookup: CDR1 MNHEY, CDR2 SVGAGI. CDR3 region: CASRSRQGANIQYF. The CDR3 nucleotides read TGTGCCAGCAGGTCCCGACAGGGTGCGAACATTCAGTACTTC.

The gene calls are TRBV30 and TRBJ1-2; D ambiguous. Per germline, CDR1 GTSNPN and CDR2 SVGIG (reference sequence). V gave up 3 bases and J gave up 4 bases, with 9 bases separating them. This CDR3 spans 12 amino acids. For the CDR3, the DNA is TGTGCCTGGAGCCCCGAGGGCTATGGCTACACCTTC. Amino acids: CAWSPEGYGYTF.

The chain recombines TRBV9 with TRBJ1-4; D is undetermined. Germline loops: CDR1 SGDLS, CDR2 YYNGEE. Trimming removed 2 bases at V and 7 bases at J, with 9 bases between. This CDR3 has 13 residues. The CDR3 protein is CASSVGLGEKLFF. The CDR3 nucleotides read TGTGCCAGCAGCGTGGGCTTGGGTGAAAAACTGTTTTTT.

CDR3 in DNA: TGTGCCAGTAGTCCTCCGGACATCTATGGCTACACCTTC. Residues: CASSPPDIYGYTF. The chain combines TRBV19 with TRBJ1-2; D is perhaps TRBD1 (5 bases). This CDR3 is built from 13 residues. CDR1 and CDR2 (germline): LNHDA, SQIVND (reference sequence). V shed 5 bases and J shed 4 bases, with 11 bases lying between them.